The 32 T cell receptor beta chains below come from one sample, sequenced in a study of blood T cell repertoires in COVID-19. This table comes from immunoSEQ multiplex PCR, and its TCRdb copy is limited to in-frame clones, with some not included. Seen here are some 70,000 clones, roughly four fifths observed once, and the top ten hold 15%. Sample: peripheral blood. The receptors originated from a man aged 55 to 70 with COVID-19, enrolled during active disease.

The chain is built from TRBV11-3 and TRBJ1-1; D is uncertain. The V end lost 2 bases, the J end lost 3 bases, and 7 bases lay between the germline ends. The CDR3 covers 13 residues. The V gene's germline CDR1 is SGHNT and CDR2 YENEEA. The CDR3 bases are TGTGCCAGCAGCTTATTTCGGGACACTGAAGCTTTCTTT. Protein product: CASSLFRDTEAFF.

This clone was picked up a small number of times. The chain combines TRBV6-1 with TRBJ2-7; no definite D call. The V gene lost 2 bases and the J gene lost 3 bases, with 5 bases spanning the gap. This CDR3 contains 12 residues. Germline CDR1 MNHNS, CDR2 SASEGT. The CDR3 reads CASSELIYEQYF. Written as DNA, the CDR3 is TGTGCCAGCAGTGAACTTATCTACGAGCAGTACTTC.

For the CDR3, the DNA is TGTGCCAGCTCACTACAGGGGGCTATCAACGAGCAGTACTTC. Protein sequence: CASSLQGAINEQYF. The chain is built from TRBV18 and TRBJ2-7; 9 nucleotides match TRBD1. CDR1 and CDR2 (germline): KGHSH, LQKENI. This CDR3 has 14 residues. The trim removed 4 bases at V and 5 bases at J, leaving 6 bases unmatched.

J is TRBJ2-5 and V is TRBV5-3; no definite D call. TRBV5-3 falls under the ORF class, with uncertain function. V lost 5 bases to trimming and J lost 0 bases, with 8 bases between them. The CDR3 runs 13 residues. The CDR3 here is CARSGKYQETQYF. The CDR3 nucleotides read TGTGCCAGAAGTGGCAAGTACCAAGAGACCCAGTACTTC.

The CDR3 DNA follows: TGTGCCAGCAGCCAAGAGATGACGGCGGGAGGCAACGAGCAGTACTTC. Protein sequence: CASSQEMTAGGNEQYF. The chain employs TRBV4-2 and TRBJ2-7, with 8 nucleotides matching TRBD2. Germline CDR1 and CDR2: LGHNA and YNFKEQ. The ends lost 0 bases at V and 5 bases at J; junction bases unmatched: 9. The CDR3 spans 16 residues.

This clone was recorded a few times. The chain employs TRBV11-3 and TRBJ2-4; TRBD2 matches 9 bases. Unmatched junction bases numbered 6, after V lost 5 bases and J lost 7 bases. Germline CDR1 is SGHNT and CDR2 is YENEEA. This CDR3 is built from 14 residues. The CDR3 DNA follows: TGTGCCAGCAGCCTGGGACTAGCTGGTAACATTCAGTACTTC. It translates to CASSLGLAGNIQYF. The whole variable domain, filled in from reference TRBV11-3 and TRBJ2-4, reads EAGVVQSPRYKIIEKKQPVAFWCNPISGHNTLYWYLQNLGQGPELLIRYENEEAVDDSQLPKDRFSAERLKGVDSTLKIQPAELGDSAVYLCASSLGLAGNIQYFGAGTRLSVL.

This chain connects TRBV10-2 to TRBJ2-1, with 10 bases identical to TRBD2. This CDR3 has 16 amino acids. From germline, CDR1 is WSHSY and CDR2 SAAADI. V shed 1 base and J 9 bases; nucleotides not matched to a gene: 9. CDR3 residues: CASSELSSGRYGEQFF. The CDR3 DNA reads as TGCGCCAGCAGTGAGTTAAGTAGCGGGAGGTACGGTGAGCAGTTCTTC.

This chain connects TRBV19 to TRBJ2-1; 7 bases are shared with TRBD2. Germline loops: CDR1 LNHDA, CDR2 SQIVND (reference sequence). This CDR3 comprises 16 residues. The junction had 5 bases not matched to a gene; V was cut back by 3 bases and J by 0 bases. DNA of the CDR3: TGTGCCAGTAGTATGACTAGCCTATTCTCCTACAATGAGCAGTTCTTC. Encoded protein: CASSMTSLFSYNEQFF.

This chain links TRBV28 with TRBJ2-7, with 12 bases lining up with TRBD2. The CDR3 consists of 16 residues. V lost 1 base and J lost 5; bases outside the gene matches: 6. CDR1 and CDR2 from the germline V gene are MDHEN and SYDVKM. The CDR3 DNA reads as TGTGCCAGCAGTTTATTTCTAGCGGGGGGGCCCCACGAGCAGTACTTC. It specifies CASSLFLAGGPHEQYF.

This chain uses TRBV7-9 with TRBJ2-2; 9 nucleotides align to TRBD1. Germline V gene sequence: CDR1 SEHNR, CDR2 FQNEAQ (reference sequence). V trimming: 4 bases; J trimming: 8 bases; junction bases outside the gene matches: 2. The length of the CDR3 is 13 residues. The CDR3 DNA reads as TGTGCCAGCAGCTCGACAGGGGGTGGGGAGCTGTTTTTT. Its protein is CASSSTGGGELFF.

The gene calls are TRBV5-1 and TRBJ1-1; D uncertain. V was clipped by 4 bases and J by 7 bases, with 11 bases between them. CDR1 and CDR2 (germline): SGHRS, YFSETQ. The CDR3 length is 12 residues. This chain's CDR3 is CASSNSVYEAFF. The CDR3 DNA follows: TGCGCCAGCAGCAATTCGGTTTATGAAGCTTTCTTT.

The rearrangement joins TRBV7-9 to TRBJ2-3, with 8 bases aligning to TRBD2. The CDR3 is 14 amino acids. V lost 8 bases to trimming and J lost 6 bases; unmatched junction nucleotides: 10. Germline lookup yields CDR1 SEHNR and CDR2 FQNEAQ (reference sequence). In DNA form, the CDR3 reads TGTGCCAGCTCGCAGAAAGCGGGGGTGGATACGCAGTATTTT. Protein: CASSQKAGVDTQYF.

The J gene is TRBJ1-3, the V gene TRBV6-5; maybe TRBD1 (5 bases). The ends were cut back, 5 bases at V and 4 bases at J, with 15 bases in the middle. The CDR3 sequence is 15 residues long. Germline values: CDR1 MNHEY, CDR2 SVGAGI. CDR3 coding DNA: TGTGCCAGCAGTCTAACGGGACTTGGGGGAAACACCATATATTTT. Residues: CASSLTGLGGNTIYF.

CDR3 loop: CATSDFGAEYTDTQYF. The CDR3 DNA reads as TGTGCCACCAGTGATTTCGGAGCGGAGTACACAGATACGCAGTATTTT. The rearrangement links TRBV24-1 to TRBJ2-3, with a weak D call TRBD2 (5 bases). Trimming stripped 1 base from V and 2 bases from J, with 12 bases between. The germline gives CDR1 KGHDR, CDR2 SFDVKD. The CDR3 has 16 residues.

The genes are TRBV3-1 (or the pseudogene TRBV3-2) and TRBJ1-5; TRBD1 might be the D (5 bases). There are 15 residues in the CDR3. Germline CDR1 and CDR2: LGHDT and YNNKEL (reference sequence). The ends were cut back, 1 base at V and 4 bases at J, with 11 bases in the middle. The CDR3 nucleotides are TGTGCCAGCAGCCAAGGGGGCTTTGGGAATCAGCCCCAGCATTTT. Translation gives CASSQGGFGNQPQHF.

J is TRBJ2-5 and V is TRBV2; 14 nucleotides agree with TRBD2. The length of the CDR3 is 16 residues. V trimming: 8 bases; J trimming: 4 bases; junction bases outside the gene matches: 9. Germline CDR1 SNHLY, CDR2 FYNNEI. CDR3 in amino acids: CASSPGLAGVVETQYF. The CDR3 region has the DNA TGTGCCAGCTCCCCGGGACTAGCGGGAGTGGTAGAGACCCAGTACTTC.

This clone came up a few times. The CDR3 reads CASRLPGQGIDTQYF. CDR3 DNA: TGTGCCAGCAGACTCCCGGGACAGGGAATCGATACGCAGTATTTT. The chain employs TRBV6-5 and TRBJ2-3; 9 bases fit TRBD1. There are 15 residues in the CDR3. V lost 6 bases, J lost 6 bases, and 10 bases stayed unmatched. Germline assignment: CDR1 MNHEY and CDR2 SVGAGI.

J is TRBJ2-1 and V is TRBV19, with TRBD2 as a possible D gene (5 bases). V shed 4 bases and J shed 5 bases, with 15 bases lying between them. From germline, CDR1 is LNHDA and CDR2 SQIVND (reference sequence). This CDR3 has 15 residues. DNA of the CDR3: TGTGCCAGTAGTACCGGACTGATCTTACACAATGAGCAGTTCTTC. Its protein product is CASSTGLILHNEQFF.

The chain couples TRBV28 to TRBJ2-3, with 9 nucleotides matching TRBD2. Looked up from germline, CDR1 is MDHEN and CDR2 is SYDVKM. This CDR3 region has 15 residues. V shed 3 bases and J 4 bases; nucleotides not matched to a gene: 5. CDR3: CASSLASGVSDTQYF. The CDR3 DNA reads as TGTGCCAGCAGTTTGGCTAGCGGGGTTTCAGATACGCAGTATTTT. The full variable domain, its missing parts supplied by reference TRBV28 and TRBJ2-3, is DVKVTQSSRYLVKRTGEKVFLECVQDMDHENMFWYRQDPGLGLRLIYFSYDVKMKEKGDIPEGYSVSREKKERFSLILESASTNQTSMYLCASSLASGVSDTQYFGPGTRLTVL.

V gene TRBV7-2 combines with J gene TRBJ2-3; D is possibly TRBD2 (6 bases). The germline CDR1 and CDR2 sequences are SGHTA and FQGNSA. The length of the CDR3 is 15 residues. V was shortened by 2 bases and J by 1 base, with 10 bases between the two germline ends. The CDR3 protein is CASSLFSGGTDTQYF. The CDR3 DNA reads as TGTGCCAGCAGCTTATTTTCGGGAGGCACAGATACGCAGTATTTT.

This chain uses TRBV19 with TRBJ2-5, with 10 bases matching TRBD1. Germline CDR1 is LNHDA and CDR2 is SQIVND (reference sequence). V gave up 6 bases and J gave up 1 base; unmatched junction bases: 5. The CDR3 is made up of 15 amino acids. This chain's CDR3 is CASSPRTGGQETQYF. Written as DNA, the CDR3 is TGTGCCAGTAGCCCCAGGACAGGGGGCCAAGAGACCCAGTACTTC.

Only a few counts were recorded for this clone. The V call is TRBV9, the J call TRBJ2-3, with a tentative D call TRBD2 (6 bases). The CDR3 is 14 amino acids. V lost 3 bases to trimming and J lost 1 base, with 9 bases between them. Germline V gene sequence: CDR1 SGDLS, CDR2 YYNGEE. The CDR3, as DNA: TGTGCCAGCAGCGCGTGGGGGGGCACAGATACGCAGTATTTT. This translates into CASSAWGGTDTQYF.

This chain uses TRBV7-2 with TRBJ2-3; 10 nucleotides match TRBD2. CDR3 length equals 17 residues. After removal of 0 bases from V and 1 base from J, the junction contained 4 bases not matched to a gene. Germline assignment: CDR1 SGHTA and CDR2 FQGNSA. CDR3 sequence reads: CASSLAEAGGGTDTQYF. CDR3 coding DNA: TGTGCCAGCAGCTTAGCGGAAGCGGGGGGGGGCACAGATACGCAGTATTTT.

This clone appeared a few times. The chain joins TRBV10-1 to TRBJ2-7; 12 nucleotides agree with TRBD2. Unmatched junction bases numbered 9, after V lost 4 bases and J lost 2 bases. Germline values: CDR1 WNHNN, CDR2 SYGVQD (reference sequence). The CDR3 totals 17 residues. CDR3 sequence: CASSGPSLAGGTYEQYF. The CDR3 DNA is TGCGCCAGCAGTGGCCCCTCACTAGCGGGGGGAACCTACGAGCAGTACTTC.

The V and J genes are TRBV20-1 and TRBJ2-7, with D hard to call. Looked up from germline, CDR1 is DFQATT and CDR2 is SNEGSKA (reference sequence). With 3 bases removed from V and 2 bases from J, the gap between germline ends came to 5 bases. The CDR3 runs to 11 residues. CDR3 amino acids: CSASQAYEQYF. DNA of the CDR3: TGCAGTGCTAGTCAGGCCTACGAGCAGTACTTC.

The chain joins TRBV5-5 to TRBJ2-7; TRBD2 might be the D (6 bases). Germline lookup yields CDR1 SGHKS and CDR2 YYEKEE (reference sequence). This CDR3 is 15 amino acids long. Deletions cut 4 bases from V and 0 bases from J, with 14 bases between. As DNA, the CDR3 is TGTGCCAGCAGCGGGGGGAACAGCCTCTCCTACGAGCAGTACTTC. Translation gives CASSGGNSLSYEQYF.

The chain is built from TRBV5-1 and TRBJ2-2; D is undetermined. Trimming removed 1 base from V and 0 bases from J, with 7 bases in between. The CDR3 runs 15 residues. Looked up from germline, CDR1 is SGHRS and CDR2 is YFSETQ. The CDR3 DNA sequence: TGCGCCAGCAGCTTGTTTAGCCCGAACACCGGGGAGCTGTTTTTT. Translated, it gives CASSLFSPNTGELFF.

The chain combines TRBV7-2 with TRBJ1-1, with a tentative D call TRBD1 (5 bases). This CDR3 is 13 amino acids long. Germline lookup yields CDR1 SGHTA and CDR2 FQGNSA. Trimming stripped 0 bases from V and 8 bases from J, with 10 bases between. CDR3 sequence (DNA): TGTGCCAGCAGCTTAGCGCGGCAGGGCGAAGCTTTCTTT. Translating gives CASSLARQGEAFF.

The rearrangement links TRBV2 to TRBJ2-7; D may be TRBD2 (5 bases). V lost 10 bases to trimming and J lost 2 bases, with 12 bases between them. In germline, CDR1 is SNHLY, CDR2 FYNNEI. The CDR3 sequence is 12 residues long. The CDR3 sequence: CAILSGAYEQYF. CDR3 DNA sequence: TGTGCCATTTTGAGCGGAGCCTACGAGCAGTACTTC.

The V call is TRBV2, the J call TRBJ2-5; maybe TRBD2 (6 bases). Looked up from germline, CDR1 is SNHLY and CDR2 is FYNNEI. CDR3 length: 13 amino acids. Trimming cost V 3 bases and J 5 bases, with 10 bases left between them. CDR3 residues: CASSDPSVETQYF. Written as DNA, the CDR3 is TGTGCCAGCAGTGATCCTAGCGTGGAGACCCAGTACTTC.

This clone occurred a few times. The chain recombines TRBV28 with TRBJ1-5, with 8 positions matching TRBD1. Trimming cost V 4 bases and J 2 bases; bases outside gene matches: 4. This CDR3 region has 15 residues. CDR1 and CDR2 (germline): MDHEN, SYDVKM. The CDR3 reads CASSSLTGGNQPQHF. The CDR3 bases are TGTGCCAGCAGTTCCTTGACAGGGGGCAATCAGCCCCAGCATTTT.

The V and J genes are TRBV30 and TRBJ2-1, with 7 bases lining up with TRBD2. J lost 3 bases, V lost 3 bases, and 5 bases had no gene match. The germline CDR1 and CDR2 sequences are GTSNPN and SVGIG (reference sequence). The CDR3 spans 14 residues. The CDR3, as DNA: TGTGCCTGGAGCAAGGGCGGGAGCTACAATGAGCAGTTCTTC. Translating it yields CAWSKGGSYNEQFF.